This T cell receptor (beta chain) originates from a study of cytomegalovirus exposure and HLA in healthy donors. Findings and caveats of the study: Most sequenced TCRs were rare (though some public TCRs occurred in many donors). The study listed some 160 cytomegalovirus-associated TCR beta chains. Both high specificity and high sensitivity reportedly marked the classifier's diagnosis of cytomegalovirus status. Most TCR beta V segments were productive about 87% or about 30% of the time in an earlier analysis.

Amplification used 60 Vbeta primers and 13 Jbeta primers. Assay used: immunoSEQ multiplex PCR; TCRdb lists only in-frame clones, some missing. This table holds roughly 49,000 clones, 81% found once. The ends were cut back, 1 base at V and 1 base at J, with 8 bases in the middle. Germline V gene data show CDR1 as LNHDA and CDR2 as SQIVND (reference sequence). The CDR3 is 14 amino acids. As for this clone: What it recognizes is unknown. Other nucleotide sequences in the sample specify the same CDR3.

The sequenced material came from PBMCs. The receptor was isolated from a boy aged 10-17 years in good health and CMV-seropositive. The chain employs TRBV19 and TRBJ2-7; no firm D call. CDR3 DNA: TGTGCCAGTAGTATAGGAGGAGCTTCCTACGAGCAGTACTTC. Amino acids: CASSIGGASYEQYF.